These 17 T cell receptor beta chains were all obtained from the same sample, sequenced in a study of response to subunit inactivated influenza vaccine. TCRdb called the RT-PCR reads again in MiXCR, with one record for every CDR3 protein. Here the sample spans roughly 570,000 distinct CDR3 sequences, 10% to 15% being singletons. Sequences were derived from PBMCs from blood, sampled more than 35 days after vaccination. The receptors come from a man between 45 and 60 years old who received an inactivated influenza vaccine.

This sequence joins TRBV12-3 or TRBV12-4 and TRBJ1-2; unclear D gene. CDR3 length: 14 amino acids. Deletions cut 6 bases from V and 3 bases from J, with 14 bases between. The CDR3 protein is CASSPRRFYYGYTF. As DNA, the CDR3 is TGTGCCAGCAGCCCGAGACGGTTCTACTATGGCTACACCTTC.

This clonotype was seen more than once but under ten times. This sequence joins TRBV12-3 or TRBV12-4 and TRBJ1-6, with 9 positions matching TRBD1. The V and J ends lost 6 bases and 14 bases, in that order; junction bases with no gene match: 11. The CDR3 covers 14 residues. The CDR3, as DNA: TGTGCCAGCAGCCCCGGACAGGGGATTGTATCCCTCCACTTT. This encodes CASSPGQGIVSLHF.

This clonotype was counted at least ten times. The chain recombines TRBV29-1 with TRBJ2-1; D gene uncertain. Per the germline V gene, CDR1 is SQVTM and CDR2 is ANQGSEA. This CDR3 is built from 15 residues. The germline V and J ends were trimmed by 2 bases and 0 bases, with 11 bases remaining between them. The CDR3 DNA follows: TGCAGCGTTGAATTTTCTTCAAGCTCCTACAATGAGCAGTTCTTC. Translation gives CSVEFSSSSYNEQFF.

This clonotype was seen a handful of times. V and J are TRBV4-3 and TRBJ2-6; the match to TRBD2 covers 7 bases. Germline V gene sequence: CDR1 LGHNA, CDR2 YSLEER. This CDR3 is 18 amino acids long. V dropped 2 bases and J dropped 0; count of bases not matched to a gene: 7. In DNA, the CDR3 is TGCGCCAGCAGCCAATCCCACCTAGCGGCCTCTGGGGCCAACGTCCTGACTTTC. Protein product: CASSQSHLAASGANVLTF.

Only a few counts were recorded for this clonotype. The J gene is TRBJ2-3, the V gene TRBV6-1; 12 bases agree with TRBD2. CDR1 and CDR2 from the germline V gene are MNHNS and SASEGT. The CDR3 totals 15 residues. J gave up 3 bases and V 4 bases, and 2 bases lay outside the gene matches. As DNA, the CDR3 is TGTGCCAGCAGTGCGACTAGCGGGGGAACAGATACGCAGTATTTT. This sequence encodes CASSATSGGTDTQYF.

This clonotype was picked up a small number of times. J is TRBJ2-7 and V is TRBV6-2 or TRBV6-3; 7 bases are a match to TRBD1. Looked up from germline, CDR1 is MNHEY and CDR2 is SVGEGT. The CDR3 totals 16 residues. The V and J ends lost 6 bases and 3 bases, in that order; junction bases with no gene match: 14. CDR3 region: CASSFLTRDRIYEQYF. CDR3 nucleotides: TGTGCCAGCAGCTTCCTCACCCGGGACAGAATCTACGAGCAGTACTTC.

For this clonotype: One base away lies a much larger clone, so this may be a sequencing read error. This sequence joins TRBV12-3 or TRBV12-4 and TRBJ2-3, with 7 bases fitting TRBD1. The CDR3 consists of 13 residues. The CDR3 nucleotides are TGTGCCAGCAGACGAACAGGGACAGATACGCAGTCTTTT. It translates to CASRRTGTDTQSF.

The rearrangement uses TRBV7-2 and TRBJ1-1; D possibly corresponds to TRBD1 (5 bases). Trimming left V 6 bases short and J 4 bases short, with 15 bases between. The germline CDR1 and CDR2 sequences are SGHTA and FQGNSA. CDR3 length equals 14 residues. The CDR3 sequence is CASSSQQGPTEAFF. The CDR3 region has the DNA TGTGCCAGCAGTTCGCAGCAGGGCCCCACTGAAGCTTTCTTT.

This clonotype was observed at least ten times. The chain combines TRBV20-1 with TRBJ2-3, with 7 positions matching TRBD2. Germline CDR1 is DFQATT and CDR2 is SNEGSKA (reference sequence). V lost 0 bases, J lost 5 bases, and 8 bases stayed unmatched. CDR3 length: 15 residues. CDR3 protein: CSARDREWGGDTQYF. The DNA for the CDR3 is TGCAGTGCTAGAGATCGGGAGTGGGGGGGAGATACGCAGTATTTT.

This clonotype appeared a single time. An end of the junction does not agree with germline; a read error may underlie this. J is TRBJ2-3 and V is TRBV4-1, with TRBD2 matching over 9 bases. Germline-derived CDR1 and CDR2 are MGHRA and YSYEKL. This CDR3 has 17 amino acids. The CDR3 region is CASSLVIAGAHTDPQYF. CDR3 DNA: TGCGCCAGCAGCCTTGTTATAGCGGGGGCCCACACAGATCCGCAGTATTTT.

This clonotype was counted between two and nine times. The CDR3 nucleotides read TGTGCCAGCAGCGGCGGAGCGGGGGGGTGGTTCTTC. Its translation is CASSGGAGGWFF. The rearrangement uses TRBV7-3 and TRBJ2-1; 10 bases are a match to TRBD2. The CDR3 runs 12 residues. J was trimmed by 15 bases and V by 5 bases; bases with no gene match: 7. Germline V gene sequence: CDR1 SGHTA, CDR2 FQGTGA.

The chain couples TRBV30 to TRBJ2-1, with 8 positions matching TRBD2. The V and J ends lost 0 bases and 7 bases, in that order; junction bases with no gene match: 11. Germline CDR1 and CDR2: GTSNPN and SVGIG (reference sequence). CDR3 size: 16 residues. The CDR3 region is CAWSVLGAGEGNEQFF. The CDR3, as DNA: TGTGCCTGGAGTGTACTAGGAGCGGGAGAGGGTAATGAGCAGTTCTTC.

This clonotype showed up just a few times. This chain joins TRBV6-2 or TRBV6-3 and TRBJ1-6, with D perhaps matching TRBD1 (6 bases). CDR3 length equals 15 residues. Trimming shortened V by 7 bases and J by 7 bases, and 17 bases separated the two germline ends. From germline, CDR1 is MNHEY and CDR2 SVGEGT. CDR3 nucleotide sequence: TGTGCCAGCAAACCTACAGGGACGGCAAATTCACCCCTCCACTTT. It yields the protein CASKPTGTANSPLHF.

In its sample, this clonotype was seen a few times. V gene TRBV12-3 or TRBV12-4 combines with J gene TRBJ2-7; either TRBD1 or TRBD2 may fit D (5 bases each). The CDR3 length is 14 residues. Between the trimmed V and J ends, which lost 5 bases and 1 base, there was a span of 12 bases. CDR3 sequence: CASSPGRRSYEQYF. The CDR3, as DNA: TGTGCCAGCAGTCCGGGACGGCGGTCCTACGAGCAGTACTTC.

This clonotype appeared a few times. V and J are TRBV29-1 and TRBJ1-1; 9 nucleotides align to TRBD1. CDR3 length: 14 residues. Germline CDR1 SQVTM, CDR2 ANQGSEA. V lost 8 bases, J lost 1 base, and 8 bases stayed unmatched. In nucleotides, the CDR3 is TGCAGCACTGAGAGGGGACAGGGGAACACTGAAGCTTTCTTT. This sequence encodes CSTERGQGNTEAFF.

This clonotype was recorded once. The V gene is TRBV4-3, the J gene TRBJ2-7, with a weak D call TRBD2 (6 bases). CDR1 is LGHNA, CDR2 YSLEER, per germline. The CDR3 covers 14 residues. Between the trimmed V and J ends, which lost 1 base and 3 bases, there was a span of 10 bases. The CDR3 DNA is TGCGCCAGCAGCCAAGTAGCCGGGGGCTACGAGCAGTACTTC. Its protein product is CASSQVAGGYEQYF.

This clonotype came up a few times. The V gene is TRBV10-3, the J gene TRBJ1-1; D gene uncertain. Germline-derived CDR1 and CDR2 are ENHRY and SYGVKD. V shed 5 bases and J shed 4 bases, with 14 bases lying between them. CDR3 length: 14 residues. DNA for the CDR3: TGTGCCATCAGTACCAGCGCCGTGACCACTGAAGCTTTCTTT. Amino acids: CAISTSAVTTEAFF.